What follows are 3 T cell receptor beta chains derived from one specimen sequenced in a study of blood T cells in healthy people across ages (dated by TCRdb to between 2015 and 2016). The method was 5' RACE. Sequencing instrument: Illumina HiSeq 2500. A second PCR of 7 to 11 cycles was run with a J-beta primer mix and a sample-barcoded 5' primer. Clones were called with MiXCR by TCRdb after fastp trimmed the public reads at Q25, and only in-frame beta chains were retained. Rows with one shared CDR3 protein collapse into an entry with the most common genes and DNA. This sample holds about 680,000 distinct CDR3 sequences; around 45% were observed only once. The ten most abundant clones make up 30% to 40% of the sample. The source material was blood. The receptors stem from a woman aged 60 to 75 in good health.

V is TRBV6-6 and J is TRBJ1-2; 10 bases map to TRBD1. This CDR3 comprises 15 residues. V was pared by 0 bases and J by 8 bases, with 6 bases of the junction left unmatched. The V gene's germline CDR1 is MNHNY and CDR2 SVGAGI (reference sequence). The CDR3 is CASSYSDRGVTGYTF. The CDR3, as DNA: TGTGCCAGCAGTTACTCGGACAGGGGGGTAACGGGCTACACCTTC.

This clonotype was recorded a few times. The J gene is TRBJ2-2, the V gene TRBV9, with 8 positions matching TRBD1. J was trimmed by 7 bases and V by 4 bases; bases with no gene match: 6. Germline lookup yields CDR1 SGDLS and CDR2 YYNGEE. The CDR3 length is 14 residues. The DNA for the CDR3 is TGTGCCAGCAGCACAGTCGACAGGGGCGGGGAGCTGTTTTTT. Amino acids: CASSTVDRGGELFF.

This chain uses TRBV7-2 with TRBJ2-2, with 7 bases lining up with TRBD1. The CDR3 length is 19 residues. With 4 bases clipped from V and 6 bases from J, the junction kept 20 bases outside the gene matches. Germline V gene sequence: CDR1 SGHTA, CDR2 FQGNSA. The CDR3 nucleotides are TGTGCCAGCAGCTCTGCCCATATCAGGGCAGGGGGAAGGTCCGGGGAGCTGTTTTTT. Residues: CASSSAHIRAGGRSGELFF.